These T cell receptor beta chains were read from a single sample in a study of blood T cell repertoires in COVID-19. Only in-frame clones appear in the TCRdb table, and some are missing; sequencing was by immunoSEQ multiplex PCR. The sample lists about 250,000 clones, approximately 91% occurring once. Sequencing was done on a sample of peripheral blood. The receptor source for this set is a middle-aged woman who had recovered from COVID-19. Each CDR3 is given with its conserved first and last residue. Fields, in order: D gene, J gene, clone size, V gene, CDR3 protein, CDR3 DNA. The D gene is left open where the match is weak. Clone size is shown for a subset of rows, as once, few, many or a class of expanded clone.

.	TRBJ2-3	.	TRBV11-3	CASSLFTGVGTDTQYF	TGTGCCAGCAGCTTGTTTACGGGAGTGGGGACAGATACGCAGTATTTT
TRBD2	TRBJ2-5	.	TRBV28	CASSSRRGGYQETQYF	TGTGCCAGCAGTTCCCGCCGGGGGGGCTACCAAGAGACCCAGTACTTC
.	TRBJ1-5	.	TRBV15	CATSRGGQYNQPQHF	TGTGCCACCAGCAGGGGGGGGCAGTACAATCAGCCCCAGCATTTT
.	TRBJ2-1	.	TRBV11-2	CASSQLGPINNEQFF	TGTGCCAGCAGCCAGTTGGGGCCTATAAACAATGAGCAGTTCTTC
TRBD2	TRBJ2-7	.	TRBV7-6	CASSPGTSGIYEQYF	TGTGCCAGCAGCCCAGGGACTAGCGGGATCTACGAGCAGTACTTC
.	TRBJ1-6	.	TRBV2	CASSLDSSYNSPLHF	TGTGCCAGCAGCTTGGACAGCTCCTATAATTCACCCCTCCACTTT
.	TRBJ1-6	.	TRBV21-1	CASSKAGGQIYNSPLHF	TGTGCCAGCAGCAAAGCCGGGGGACAGATTTATAATTCACCCCTCCACTTT
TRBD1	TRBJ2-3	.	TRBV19	CASSIGTGVTPDTQYF	TGTGCCAGTAGTATTGGGACAGGGGTCACACCAGATACGCAGTATTTT
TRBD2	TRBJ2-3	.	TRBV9	CASSVGVAGGTDTQYF	TGTGCCAGCAGCGTAGGAGTAGCGGGGGGCACAGATACGCAGTATTTT
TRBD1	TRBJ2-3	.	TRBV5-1	CASRTGTGADTQYF	TGCGCCAGCAGGACCGGGACAGGGGCAGACACGCAGTATTTT
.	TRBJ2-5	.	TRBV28	CASRSSETQYF	TGTGCCAGCAGGTCCTCGGAGACCCAGTACTTC
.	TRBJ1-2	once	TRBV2	CASTQGFINGYTF	TGTGCCAGCACACAGGGTTTCATTAATGGCTACACCTTC
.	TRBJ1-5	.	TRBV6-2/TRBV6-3	CASSSQLGNNQPQHF	TGTGCCAGCAGTTCCCAGTTGGGCAACAATCAGCCCCAGCATTTT
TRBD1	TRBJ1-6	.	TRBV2	CACRGRSYNSPLHF	TGTGCCTGCAGGGGGCGGTCCTATAATTCACCCCTCCACTTT
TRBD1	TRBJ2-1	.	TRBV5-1	CASTTTGDSYNEQFF	TGCGCCAGCACGACGACAGGGGATTCCTACAATGAGCAGTTCTTC
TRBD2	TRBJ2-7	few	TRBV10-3	CAISDMGGSSAYEQYF	TGTGCCATCAGTGACATGGGGGGGTCCTCTGCCTACGAGCAGTACTTC
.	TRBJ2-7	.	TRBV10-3	CAISAAGAGRDEQYF	TGTGCCATCTCCGCGGCGGGGGCAGGGCGGGACGAGCAGTACTTC
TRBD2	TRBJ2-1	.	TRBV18	CASSLGLYNEQFF	TGTGCCAGCTCACTGGGACTATACAATGAGCAGTTCTTC
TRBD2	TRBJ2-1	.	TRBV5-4	CASSLLAGLPMDSDEQFF	TGTGCCAGCAGCTTACTAGCGGGCCTACCTATGGATAGCGATGAGCAGTTCTTC
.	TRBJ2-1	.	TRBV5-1	CASSLEGGEYSNEQFF	TGCGCCAGCAGCTTGGAAGGGGGGGAGTATAGTAATGAGCAGTTCTTC
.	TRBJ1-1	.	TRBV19	CASSTDHSNTEAFF	TGTGCCAGTAGTACCGATCACAGCAACACTGAAGCTTTCTTT
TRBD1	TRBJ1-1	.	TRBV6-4	CASRLDRGNTEAFF	TGTGCCAGCAGACTCGACAGGGGGAACACTGAAGCTTTCTTT
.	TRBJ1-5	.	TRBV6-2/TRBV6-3	CASSSRGIRNQPQHF	TGTGCCAGCAGCTCCCGGGGGATCCGCAATCAGCCCCAGCATTTT
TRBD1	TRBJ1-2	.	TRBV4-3	CASSQGTGTDYGYTF	TGCGCCAGCAGCCAAGGGACAGGGACCGACTATGGCTACACCTTC
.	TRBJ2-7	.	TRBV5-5	CASSLVTSSYEQYF	TGTGCCAGCAGCTTGGTCACGAGCTCCTACGAGCAGTACTTC
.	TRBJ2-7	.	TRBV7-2	CASSLGFSGTRRGEQYF	TGTGCCAGCAGCTTAGGCTTTAGCGGTACTCGTCGTGGCGAGCAGTACTTC
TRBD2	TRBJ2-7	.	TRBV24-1	CATSDRLAGGLNEQYF	TGTGCCACCAGTGATCGCCTAGCGGGGGGCCTTAACGAGCAGTACTTC
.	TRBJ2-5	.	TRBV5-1	CASTLRGEDQETQYF	TGCGCCAGCACCCTCAGGGGAGAGGATCAAGAGACCCAGTACTTC
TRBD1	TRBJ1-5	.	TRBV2	CASNRGQGALGQPQHF	TGTGCCAGCAATCGAGGACAGGGCGCTCTTGGTCAGCCCCAGCATTTT
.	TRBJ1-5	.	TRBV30	CAWSTQGFNQPQHF	TGTGCCTGGAGCACGCAGGGATTCAATCAGCCCCAGCATTTT
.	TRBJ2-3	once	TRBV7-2	CASSSVLLATSTDTQYF	TGTGCCAGCAGCTCCGTCTTGCTAGCGACTAGCACAGATACGCAGTATTTT
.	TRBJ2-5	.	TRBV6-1	CASSDGGGRARSETQYF	TGTGCCAGCAGTGATGGGGGGGGCAGGGCGCGTTCGGAGACCCAGTACTTC
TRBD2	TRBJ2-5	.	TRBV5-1	CASSYPWEGSETQYF	TGCGCCAGCAGCTACCCCTGGGAGGGTTCAGAGACCCAGTACTTC
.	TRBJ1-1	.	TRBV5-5	CASRATGMETEAFF	TGTGCCAGCCGCGCCACAGGGATGGAAACTGAAGCTTTCTTT